A single sample gave rise to the 26 T cell receptor beta chains below, sequenced in a study of blood T cell repertoires in COVID-19. Data came from immunoSEQ multiplex PCR; TCRdb stores just in-frame clones and leaves some out. Of some 110,000 clones in the sample, approximately 85% were seen once. The specimen sequenced was peripheral blood. All receptors derive from an elderly woman with COVID-19, enrolled during active disease.

The gene calls are TRBV6-1 and TRBJ2-7; D may be TRBD2 (5 bases). The germline V gene encodes CDR1 MNHNS and CDR2 SASEGT. CDR3 length: 15 amino acids. The germline V and J ends were trimmed by 5 bases and 1 base, with 15 bases remaining between them. The CDR3 spells CASSLKAVGSYEQYF. In DNA form, the CDR3 reads TGTGCCAGCAGTTTAAAAGCGGTGGGGTCCTACGAGCAGTACTTC.

The chain couples TRBV3-1 (or the pseudogene TRBV3-2) to TRBJ1-1, with D tentatively TRBD1 (5 bases). Per germline, CDR1 LGHDT and CDR2 YNNKEL (reference sequence). CDR3 size: 15 residues. Trimming stripped 5 bases from V and 3 bases from J, with 16 bases between. CDR3 sequence reads: CASSGGSRGDTEAFF. The CDR3 nucleotides read TGTGCCAGCAGCGGGGGTTCTCGGGGGGACACTGAAGCTTTCTTT.

The V call is TRBV18, the J call TRBJ2-5; D might be TRBD1 (6 bases). There are 13 residues in the CDR3. V was shortened by 8 bases and J by 3 bases, with 13 bases between the two germline ends. In germline, CDR1 is KGHSH, CDR2 LQKENI. CDR3 protein: CASLQGTEETQYF. CDR3 DNA: TGTGCCAGCCTACAGGGTACAGAAGAGACCCAGTACTTC.

The chain uses TRBV12-3 or TRBV12-4 and TRBJ1-1, with D unresolved. CDR3 size: 13 residues. The V end was cut by 3 bases, the J end by 7 bases, with 12 bases between. CDR3 loop: CASSFFGSVEAFF. The CDR3 DNA reads as TGTGCCAGCAGTTTTTTTGGTTCAGTTGAAGCTTTCTTT.

This chain joins TRBV9 and TRBJ1-2; 9 bases agree with TRBD1. Per the germline V gene, CDR1 is SGDLS and CDR2 is YYNGEE. The CDR3 is made up of 17 amino acids. Trimming at V came to 3 bases and at J to 0 bases, leaving 9 bases not matched to a gene. CDR3 sequence: CASSASGQGKPNYGYTF. The CDR3, as DNA: TGTGCCAGCAGCGCCTCTGGACAGGGGAAACCTAACTATGGCTACACCTTC.

V is TRBV9 and J is TRBJ2-7, with 13 bases fitting TRBD2. V lost 4 bases and J lost 3; bases outside the gene matches: 4. The CDR3 sequence is 15 residues long. Germline V gene data show CDR1 as SGDLS and CDR2 as YYNGEE. CDR3 in DNA: TGTGCCAGCAGCCCAACTAGCGGGAGGGGCTACGAGCAGTACTTC. This gives the protein CASSPTSGRGYEQYF.

V gene TRBV10-2 combines with J gene TRBJ2-1; D is uncertain. V was trimmed by 6 bases and J by 0 bases, leaving 6 bases between them. Looked up from germline, CDR1 is WSHSY and CDR2 is SAAADI. The CDR3 totals 13 residues. The CDR3 DNA follows: TGCGCCAGCAGCTACGACTCCTACAATGAGCAGTTCTTC. It specifies CASSYDSYNEQFF.

CDR3 sequence reads: CASSLGLFEASGTEQFF. CDR3 coding DNA: TGCGCCAGCAGCTTAGGATTGTTTGAGGCTAGCGGGACCGAGCAGTTCTTC. V gene TRBV5-1 combines with J gene TRBJ2-1, with 9 bases lining up with TRBD2. The V and J ends lost 2 bases and 10 bases, in that order; junction bases with no gene match: 16. The CDR3 is 17 residues long. Looked up from germline, CDR1 is SGHRS and CDR2 is YFSETQ. Supplemented by reference TRBV5-1 and TRBJ2-1, the full variable domain reads KAGVTQTPRYLIKTRGQQVTLSCSPISGHRSVSWYQQTPGQGLQFLFEYFSETQRNKGNFPGRFSGRQFSNSRSEMNVSTLELGDSALYLCASSLGLFEASGTEQFFGPGTRLTVL.

There are a few counts of this clone. The chain joins TRBV2 to TRBJ2-1; possibly TRBD2 for D (6 bases). CDR1 is SNHLY and CDR2 is FYNNEI in the germline V gene. V lost 2 bases, J lost 4 bases, and 12 bases lay in between. CDR3 size: 15 residues. CDR3 sequence reads: CASSEMGLDYNEQFF. Written as DNA, the CDR3 is TGTGCCAGCAGTGAAATGGGACTTGATTACAATGAGCAGTTCTTC. Full variable domain (missing parts from reference TRBV2 and TRBJ2-1): EPEVTQTPSHQVTQMGQEVILRCVPISNHLYFYWYRQILGQKVEFLVSFYNNEISEKSEIFDDQFSVERPDGSNFTLKIRSTKLEDSAMYFCASSEMGLDYNEQFFGPGTRLTVL.

This clone appeared once. Additional DNA sequences in this sample encode the identical CDR3. The chain has TRBV6-6 and TRBJ2-5; D uncertain. V gave up 2 bases and J gave up 2 bases, with 3 bases separating them. The CDR3 length is 12 residues. CDR1 is MNHNY, CDR2 SVGAGI, per germline (reference sequence). CDR3 nucleotides: TGTGCCAGCAGTTACCCTCAAGAGACCCAGTACTTC. Its protein is CASSYPQETQYF.

The chain is built from TRBV19 and TRBJ2-1; TRBD2 aligns across 7 bases. The CDR3 runs 15 residues. Germline V gene data show CDR1 as LNHDA and CDR2 as SQIVND (reference sequence). J gave up 0 bases and V 7 bases, and 6 bases lay outside the gene matches. In nucleotides, the CDR3 is TGTGCCAGTACCGAGCGGGACCGCTCCTACAATGAGCAGTTCTTC. Translated, it gives CASTERDRSYNEQFF.

The CDR3, as DNA: TGTGCCAGTAGTCCGAACAGGGGAGCAGCTAATGAAAAACTGTTTTTT. Protein product: CASSPNRGAANEKLFF. The chain has TRBV19 and TRBJ1-4, with 7 bases lining up with TRBD1. There are 16 residues in the CDR3. Germline V CDR1 and CDR2: LNHDA, SQIVND (reference sequence). The V segment lost 5 bases and the J segment 3 bases; nucleotides outside the gene matches: 9.

The V and J genes are TRBV12-3 or TRBV12-4 and TRBJ2-1; 7 bases match TRBD2. V lost 8 bases and J lost 7; bases outside the gene matches: 8. The CDR3 is made up of 13 amino acids. The DNA of the CDR3 is TGTGCCAGCTACCGAACTAGCGCGAATGAGCAGTTCTTC. It is translated as CASYRTSANEQFF.

The rearrangement uses TRBV5-4 and TRBJ1-4; no clear D gene. Germline V lookup: CDR1 SGHNT, CDR2 YYREEE (reference sequence). Trimming took off 3 bases at V and 5 bases at J, with 11 bases between the two ends. The CDR3 is 14 residues long. This chain's CDR3 is CASSSAPENEKLFF. CDR3 DNA: TGTGCCAGCAGCTCCGCCCCTGAGAATGAAAAACTGTTTTTT.

J is TRBJ2-3 and V is TRBV6-5; 7 positions match TRBD2. The CDR3 extends over 13 amino acids. With V trimmed by 6 bases and J by 3 bases, 3 bases remained unmatched. Looked up from germline, CDR1 is MNHEY and CDR2 is SVGAGI. The CDR3 is CASRRTRTDTQYF. CDR3 nucleotides: TGTGCCAGCAGAAGGACTAGAACAGATACGCAGTATTTT.

The sample holds a few counts of this clone. V usage is TRBV7-8 and J usage is TRBJ2-7; D is undetermined. Germline V lookup: CDR1 SGHVS, CDR2 FQNEAQ. This CDR3 comprises 13 residues. The V end lost 1 base, the J end lost 4 bases, and 8 bases lay between the germline ends. CDR3 coding DNA: TGTGCCAGCAGCTTAGGGGCAAAGTACGAGCAGTACTTC. It encodes CASSLGAKYEQYF. Complete variable domain (other parts from reference TRBV7-8 and TRBJ2-7): GAGVSQSPRYKVAKRGQDVALRCDPISGHVSLFWYQQALGQGPEFLTYFQNEAQLDKSGLPSDRFFAERPEGSVSTLKIQRTQQEDSAVYLCASSLGAKYEQYFGPGTRLTVT.

The J gene is TRBJ1-4, the V gene TRBV7-9; D possibly corresponds to TRBD1 (6 bases). V lost 5 bases to trimming and J lost 0 bases, with 13 bases between them. The germline gives CDR1 SEHNR, CDR2 FQNEAQ (reference sequence). The CDR3 is 16 residues long. The CDR3 bases are TGTGCCAGCAGCACCGGACAGACGCCAACTAATGAAAAACTGTTTTTT. Translating gives CASSTGQTPTNEKLFF.

This chain joins TRBV18 and TRBJ1-4; D possibly corresponds to TRBD1 (5 bases). The germline V gene encodes CDR1 KGHSH and CDR2 LQKENI. The V gene lost 5 bases and the J gene lost 7 bases, with 14 bases spanning the gap. This CDR3 contains 14 residues. CDR3 nucleotide sequence: TGTGCCAGCTCAAGCTCTTGGGGGGTTGAAAAACTGTTTTTT. Translated: CASSSSWGVEKLFF.

In this sample, this clone turned up once. V gene TRBV11-2 combines with J gene TRBJ2-7; 8 nucleotides match TRBD2. The CDR3 totals 14 residues. The germline V gene has CDR1 SGHAT and CDR2 FQNNGV. The V and J ends lost 5 bases and 4 bases, in that order; junction bases with no gene match: 7. The CDR3 region has the DNA TGTGCCAGCAGCCAGAGCGGGAGAGTGTACGAGCAGTACTTC. Its protein product is CASSQSGRVYEQYF.

CDR3 nucleotide sequence: TGTGCCAGCAGTGAATCACCTAGCTGGGGCACCGGGGAGCTGTTTTTT. Translation gives CASSESPSWGTGELFF. V usage is TRBV2 and J usage is TRBJ2-2, with TRBD2 as a possible D gene (5 bases). This CDR3 spans 16 amino acids. Deletions cut 2 bases from V and 4 bases from J, with 14 bases between. Germline CDR1 and CDR2: SNHLY and FYNNEI.

In regard to this clone: The junction differs from germline at one of its ends, possibly a read error. The rearrangement joins TRBV7-2 to TRBJ2-7; 7 positions agree with TRBD2. CDR3 size: 15 residues. Germline lookup yields CDR1 SGHTA and CDR2 FQGNSA. The CDR3 DNA is TGTGCCAGCAGCCAGCTAGCGGAAGACCCCCATCGAACTCAGTTC. Its protein is CASSQLAEDPHRTQF.

The J gene is TRBJ2-7, the V gene TRBV28; a weak D match, TRBD2 (5 bases). The germline gives CDR1 MDHEN, CDR2 SYDVKM. V was shortened by 2 bases and J by 9 bases, with 11 bases between the two germline ends. The CDR3 spans 12 residues. CDR3 region: CASSLSGLGQYF. In DNA, the CDR3 is TGTGCCAGCAGTTTAAGCGGTTTGGGGCAGTACTTC.

This chain connects TRBV5-1 to TRBJ2-3; 8 bases are shared with TRBD2. The CDR3 has 14 residues. The germline V gene encodes CDR1 SGHRS and CDR2 YFSETQ. With 4 bases clipped from V and 5 bases from J, the junction kept 6 bases outside the gene matches. CDR3 sequence reads: CASSELAAQDTQYF. The CDR3 DNA follows: TGCGCCAGCAGCGAACTAGCGGCACAAGATACGCAGTATTTT.

The CDR3 sequence is CASSFSGGEQYF. The CDR3 bases are TGTGCCAGCAGCTTCTCAGGGGGCGAGCAGTACTTC. The V gene is TRBV5-4, the J gene TRBJ2-7; 7 bases are a match to TRBD1. Germline values: CDR1 SGHNT, CDR2 YYREEE (reference sequence). V lost 2 bases to trimming and J lost 6 bases; unmatched junction nucleotides: 2. The CDR3 spans 12 residues.

This clone occurred once. The V call is TRBV5-4, the J call TRBJ2-1; 10 bases line up with TRBD2. The length of the CDR3 is 16 residues. The germline CDR1 and CDR2 sequences are SGHNT and YYREEE (reference sequence). After removal of 0 bases from V and 3 bases from J, the junction contained 3 bases not matched to a gene. CDR3 amino acids: CASSLVGLADYNEQFF. In DNA, the CDR3 is TGTGCCAGCAGCTTGGTAGGACTAGCGGACTACAATGAGCAGTTCTTC. Drawing the rest from reference TRBV5-4 and TRBJ2-1, the complete variable domain is ETGVTQSPTHLIKTRGQQVTLRCSSQSGHNTVSWYQQALGQGPQFIFQYYREEENGRGNFPPRFSGLQFPNYSSELNVNALELDDSALYLCASSLVGLADYNEQFFGPGTRLTVL.

The chain couples TRBV19 to TRBJ1-5, with no clear D. V lost 10 bases to trimming and J lost 4 bases, with 14 bases between them. From germline, CDR1 is LNHDA and CDR2 SQIVND (reference sequence). The CDR3 consists of 13 residues. The CDR3 nucleotides read TGTGCCACCGAATTGGGCGGGAATCAGCCCCAGCATTTT. Amino acid sequence: CATELGGNQPQHF.